The 10 T cell receptor beta chains presented below share a single source sample, sequenced in a study of PD-1 blockade in classical Hodgkin lymphoma. Indicated time point: newly diagnosed, previously untreated cHL patient sample. Magnetic negative selection of thawed PBMCs yielded the CD8+ T cells. Measured with immunoSEQ multiplex PCR; TCRdb has only the in-frame clones, and not every one. This table has over 4,000 clones, approximately 90% appearing once. The sequencing sample was made of CD8+ T cells from blood. The receptor set was obtained from a human donor with classical Hodgkin lymphoma.

The J gene is TRBJ2-1, the V gene TRBV11-2; 9 bases align to TRBD2. This CDR3 contains 16 residues. Germline assignment: CDR1 SGHAT and CDR2 FQNNGV. The V segment lost 0 bases and the J segment 4 bases; nucleotides outside the gene matches: 4. The CDR3 DNA reads TGTGCCAGCAGCTTAGATCCTAGCGGGGCTTACAATGAGCAGTTCTTC. Translation: CASSLDPSGAYNEQFF. Full variable domain (remainder filled in from reference TRBV11-2 and TRBJ2-1): EAGVAQSPRYKIIEKRQSVAFWCNPISGHATLYWYQQILGQGPKLLIQFQNNGVVDDSQLPKDRFSAERLKGVDSTLKIQPAKLEDSAVYLCASSLDPSGAYNEQFFGPGTRLTVL.

V is TRBV27 and J is TRBJ1-1, with 7 bases that match TRBD1. The V gene end was trimmed by 7 bases and the J gene end by 5 bases; junction bases not matched to a gene: 7. The germline gives CDR1 MNHEY, CDR2 SMNVEV (reference sequence). This CDR3 contains 13 residues. DNA of the CDR3: TGTGCCAGCACTCGCAGGGGGTCTACTGAAGCTTTCTTT. It yields the protein CASTRRGSTEAFF.

The chain employs TRBV5-4 and TRBJ1-2, with 10 bases aligning to TRBD1. The CDR3 has 15 amino acids. With V trimmed by 1 base and J by 8 bases, 8 bases remained unmatched. CDR1 and CDR2 (germline): SGHNT, YYREEE (reference sequence). The CDR3 region is CASSLPQTGGEGYTF. CDR3 coding DNA: TGTGCCAGCAGCTTGCCCCAGACAGGGGGCGAAGGCTACACCTTC.

The chain carries TRBV13 and TRBJ1-2; D call uncertain. The length of the CDR3 is 13 residues. Per the germline V gene, CDR1 is PRHDT and CDR2 is FYEKMQ (reference sequence). V lost 4 bases and J lost 2, with 8 bases in between. Written as DNA, the CDR3 is TGTGCCAGCAGCTCCCCGGGGAACTATGGCTACACCTTC. It is translated as CASSSPGNYGYTF.

The chain recombines TRBV14 with TRBJ2-2; 8 bases align to TRBD2. This CDR3 spans 17 amino acids. Germline CDR1 reads SGHDN; CDR2 reads FVKESK. V shed 4 bases, J shed 0 bases, and the junction held 7 bases outside the gene matches. The CDR3 region has the DNA TGTGCCAGCAGCCTTTTTCGCGGGGGGCCGAACACCGGGGAGCTGTTTTTT. This gives the protein CASSLFRGGPNTGELFF. Filled out from reference TRBV14 and TRBJ2-2, the complete variable domain reads EAGVTQFPSHSVIEKGQTVTLRCDPISGHDNLYWYRRVMGKEIKFLLHFVKESKQDESGMPNNRFLAERTGGTYSTLKVQPAELEDSGVYFCASSLFRGGPNTGELFFGEGSRLTVL.

A single count supports this clone. The V call is TRBV6-1, the J call TRBJ2-3; TRBD1 might be the D (5 bases). CDR1 and CDR2 from the germline V gene are MNHNS and SASEGT. CDR3 length: 14 amino acids. The V gene lost 6 bases and the J gene lost 3 bases, with 13 bases spanning the gap. The CDR3 is CASSPRQRTDTQYF. The CDR3 bases are TGTGCCAGCAGCCCCCGACAGAGAACAGATACGCAGTATTTT.

V is TRBV28 and J is TRBJ2-5; TRBD2 matches 9 bases. Trimming cost V 4 bases and J 5 bases; bases outside gene matches: 5. The CDR3 is made up of 14 amino acids. Germline values: CDR1 MDHEN, CDR2 SYDVKM. The CDR3 DNA is TGTGCCAGCAGTTGGGGACTAGCCCCGGAGACCCAGTACTTC. Protein product: CASSWGLAPETQYF.

The chain links TRBV9 to TRBJ1-1; TRBD1 matches 11 bases. Germline CDR1 reads SGDLS; CDR2 reads YYNGEE. Unmatched junction bases numbered 7, after V lost 0 bases and J lost 3 bases. The CDR3 is made up of 17 amino acids. The CDR3 here is CASSVARGQGEDTEAFF. CDR3 coding DNA: TGTGCCAGCAGCGTAGCTCGGGGACAGGGGGAGGACACTGAAGCTTTCTTT.

This clone was detected once. The chain joins TRBV27 to TRBJ2-7, with D unclear. This CDR3 has 13 amino acids. The V end was cut by 2 bases, the J end by 6 bases, with 11 bases between. The germline V gene encodes CDR1 MNHEY and CDR2 SMNVEV (reference sequence). DNA for the CDR3: TGTGCCAGCAGTTTAGGGCCCCGCGGCGAGCAGTACTTC. It specifies CASSLGPRGEQYF.

This clone has only a few counts. The chain is built from TRBV15 and TRBJ1-2; no clear D gene. The CDR3 spans 14 residues. Germline V gives CDR1 LNHNV, CDR2 YYDKDF (reference sequence). With 0 bases removed from V and 5 bases from J, the gap between germline ends came to 10 bases. CDR3 sequence (DNA): TGTGCCACCAGCAGAGAGTGGGAAGAGTATGGCTACACCTTC. Amino acid sequence: CATSREWEEYGYTF.